This TCR beta chain stems from a study of T cell responses to AZD1222 COVID-19 vaccine. On this clone itself: Its antigen is not identified.

Libraries were prepared by immunoSEQ multiplex PCR; TCRdb keeps only in-frame clonotypes and omits some of them. The sample gives around 140,000 clones, 80% to 90% of which show up once; 2.5% to 3% is in the top ten. Notes on the study in general: Only six individuals given AZD1222 were seropositive at baseline. Breadth and depth of Spike-specific TCRs rose after two AZD1222 doses. Donors in the cohort were predominantly white British and more often female, and clonal diversity was possibly underestimated. Close to half of all spike-specific TCRs reportedly target regions of the variants that are unmutated.

Germline trimming cut 4 bases from V and 3 bases from J; bases unmatched to any gene: 8. The CDR3 runs to 17 residues. The germline V gene encodes CDR1 PRHDT and CDR2 FYEKMQ (reference sequence). The sample here was peripheral blood, taken on day 0 of AZD1222 vaccination. The rearrangement links TRBV13 to TRBJ1-3, with 11 bases matching TRBD1. This receptor was identified in an adult in good health. The CDR3 here is CASSSLGQGAYGNTIYF. The CDR3 DNA is TGTGCCAGCAGCTCCCTCGGACAGGGGGCGTATGGAAACACCATATATTTT. The whole variable domain, remainder taken from reference TRBV13 and TRBJ1-3, is AAGVIQSPRHLIKEKRETATLKCYPIPRHDTVYWYQQGPGQDPQFLISFYEKMQSDKGSIPDRFSAQQFSDYHSELNMSSLELGDSALYFCASSSLGQGAYGNTIYFGEGSWLTVV.